This T cell receptor beta chain was captured by sequencing in a study of human T cells and chemical hapten exposure. The V segment lost 10 bases and the J segment 6 bases; nucleotides outside the gene matches: 8. Germline-derived CDR1 and CDR2 are MDHEN and SYDVKM. The CDR3 has 12 residues. This sample's time point: patch test 2, 6 weeks after DPC sensitization. Treatment indicated: therapeutic diphenylcyclopropenone sensitization with weekly scalp DPC. A single record per CDR3 protein comes from TCRdb applying MiXCR to the RACE reads. The table includes roughly 54,000 distinct CDR3 sequences, 7.5% to 10% detected once.

Sequences were derived from whole blood, sampled in connection with sensitization to the hapten diphenylcyclopropenone (DPC). V gene TRBV28 combines with J gene TRBJ1-2, with 7 bases identical to TRBD1. The TCR originated in a woman between 50 and 59 years old with alopecia areata. Some clones in this sample may be carry-over from other donors' samples. CDR3 sequence (DNA): TGTGCCACCGAACGACAGGGAGATGGCTACACCTTC. Translated: CATERQGDGYTF.